The 7 T cell receptor beta chains presented below share a single source sample, sequenced in a study of beta chain features in type 1 diabetes. The sequenced template was cDNA made from the entire isolated RNA. The protocol was immunoSEQ multiplex PCR, while the TCRdb copy is restricted to in-frame clones and leaves out a portion. The sample holds 150,000 to 180,000 clones, roughly 8% seen once. The sequenced material came from central memory CD4+ T cells from blood. These receptors were obtained from a young man in good health.

Only a few counts were recorded for this clone. The chain recombines TRBV6-5 with TRBJ2-1; TRBD2 matches at 7 bases. Germline assignment: CDR1 MNHEY and CDR2 SVGAGI. The CDR3 sequence is 13 residues long. Trimming removed 6 bases from V and 8 bases from J; junction bases left unmatched: 7. The DNA of the CDR3 is TGTGCCAGCAGGCGGGAGAGCCCCTATGAGCAGTTCTTC. Amino acid sequence: CASRRESPYEQFF.

This clone was picked up many times. The chain uses TRBV30 and TRBJ2-3; TRBD2 agrees at 11 bases. This CDR3 contains 13 residues. V was clipped by 4 bases and J by 4 bases; unmatched bases: 1. The germline V gene has CDR1 GTSNPN and CDR2 SVGIG (reference sequence). CDR3 in DNA: TGTGCCTGGAATAGCGGGGGGGCAGATACGCAGTATTTT. It specifies CAWNSGGADTQYF.

The chain is built from TRBV5-4 and TRBJ2-6, with a possible D match to TRBD1 (6 bases). This CDR3 has 18 amino acids. Trimming shortened V by 0 bases and J by 0 bases, and 13 bases separated the two germline ends. CDR1 and CDR2 (germline): SGHNT, YYREEE (reference sequence). The CDR3 here is CASSLEGRGNSGANVLTF. CDR3 coding DNA: TGTGCCAGCAGCTTGGAAGGCAGGGGCAACTCTGGGGCCAACGTCCTGACTTTC.

Only a few counts were recorded for this clone. The chain employs TRBV9 and TRBJ2-3, with 7 bases fitting TRBD1. The CDR3 contains 15 residues. J was trimmed by 4 bases and V by 2 bases; bases with no gene match: 7. The germline gives CDR1 SGDLS, CDR2 YYNGEE. Here the CDR3 reads CASSVTGETPDTQYF. DNA of the CDR3: TGTGCCAGCAGCGTCACAGGGGAAACCCCAGATACGCAGTATTTT.

The V and J genes are TRBV13 and TRBJ2-7, with 11 bases fitting TRBD2. V gave up 5 bases and J gave up 3 bases; unmatched junction bases: 3. Germline CDR1 is PRHDT and CDR2 is FYEKMQ (reference sequence). The CDR3 spans 14 residues. CDR3 in DNA: TGTGCCAGCAGCCCACTAGCGGGAGACTACGAGCAGTACTTC. Translated: CASSPLAGDYEQYF.

This chain uses TRBV19 with TRBJ1-5; TRBD1 might be the D (5 bases). V was clipped by 10 bases and J by 4 bases, with 14 bases between them. CDR3 length equals 13 residues. CDR1 is LNHDA, CDR2 SQIVND, per germline (reference sequence). CDR3 sequence reads: CATGRGINQPQHF. Here the CDR3 DNA reads TGTGCCACCGGTCGGGGGATTAATCAGCCCCAGCATTTT.

This clone was detected many times. The chain is built from TRBV28 and TRBJ2-1; 12 bases are shared with TRBD2. Germline CDR1 MDHEN, CDR2 SYDVKM. The CDR3 is made up of 15 amino acids. Trimming took 5 bases from V and 6 from J; bases not matched to a gene: 5. The CDR3 protein is CASSGGLAGINEQFF. Here the CDR3 DNA reads TGTGCCAGCAGTGGAGGACTAGCGGGAATCAATGAGCAGTTCTTC.